This TCR beta chain derives from a study of beta chain features in type 1 diabetes. Expressed TCRB transcripts were sequenced, since all the RNA that had been isolated was reverse transcribed. Produced via immunoSEQ multiplex PCR; TCRdb's table is partial and in-frame only. The sample includes some 500,000 clones, more than 9.5% of them seen just once. This CDR3 comprises 14 residues. V was clipped by 7 bases and J by 4 bases, with 14 bases between them. Germline CDR1 SGHDT, CDR2 YYEEEE. The clonotype was recovered from a woman aged 18-30 years in good health. Input material: naive CD4+ T cells from blood. The chain links TRBV5-6 to TRBJ1-4; no clear D. The CDR3 DNA sequence: TGTGCCAGCGCCCCCCGGGCCCTTAATGAAAAACTGTTTTTT. This codes for CASAPRALNEKLFF.